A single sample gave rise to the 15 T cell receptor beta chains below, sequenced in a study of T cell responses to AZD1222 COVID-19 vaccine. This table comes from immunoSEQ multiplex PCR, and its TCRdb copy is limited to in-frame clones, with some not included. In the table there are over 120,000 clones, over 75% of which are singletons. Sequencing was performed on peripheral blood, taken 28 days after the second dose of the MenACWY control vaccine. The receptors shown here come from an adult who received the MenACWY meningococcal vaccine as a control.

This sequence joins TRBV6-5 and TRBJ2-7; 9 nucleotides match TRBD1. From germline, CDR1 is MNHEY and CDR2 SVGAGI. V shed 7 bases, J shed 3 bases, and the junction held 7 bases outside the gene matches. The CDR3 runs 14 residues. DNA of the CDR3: TGTGCCAGCATCAGGGACAGGGTGGGCTACGAGCAGTACTTC. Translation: CASIRDRVGYEQYF.

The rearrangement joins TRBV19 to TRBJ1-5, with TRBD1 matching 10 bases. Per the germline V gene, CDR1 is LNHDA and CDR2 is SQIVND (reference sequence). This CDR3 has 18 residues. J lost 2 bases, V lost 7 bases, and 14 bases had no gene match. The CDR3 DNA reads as TGTGCCAGTACTCCTAGGCGGGACAGGGGAAGAGGCAATCAGCCCCAGCATTTT. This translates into CASTPRRDRGRGNQPQHF.

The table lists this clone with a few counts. The CDR3 DNA reads TGTGCCAGCAGGGCTAGCGGCACAGATACGCAGTATTTT. This gives the protein CASRASGTDTQYF. This rearrangement joins TRBV24-1 to TRBJ2-3, with D possibly TRBD2 on 6 matching bases. In germline, CDR1 is KGHDR, CDR2 SFDVKD. This CDR3 region has 13 residues. V lost 11 bases to trimming and J lost 1 base, with 12 bases between them.

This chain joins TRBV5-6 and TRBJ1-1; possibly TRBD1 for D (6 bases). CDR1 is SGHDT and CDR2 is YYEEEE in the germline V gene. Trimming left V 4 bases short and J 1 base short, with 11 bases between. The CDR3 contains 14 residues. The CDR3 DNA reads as TGTGCCAGCAGCGCCCTGGGACAGAACACTGAAGCTTTCTTT. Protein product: CASSALGQNTEAFF.

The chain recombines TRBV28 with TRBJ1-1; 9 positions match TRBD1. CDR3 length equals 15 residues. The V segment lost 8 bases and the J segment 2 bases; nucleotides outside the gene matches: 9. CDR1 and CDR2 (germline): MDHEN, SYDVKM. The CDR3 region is CASQGTGRFNTEAFF. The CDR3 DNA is TGTGCCAGCCAAGGGACAGGGAGGTTCAACACTGAAGCTTTCTTT.

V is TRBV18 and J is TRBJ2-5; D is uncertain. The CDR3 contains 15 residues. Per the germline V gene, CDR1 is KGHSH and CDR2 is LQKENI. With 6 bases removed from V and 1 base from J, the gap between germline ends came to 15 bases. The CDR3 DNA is TGTGCCAGCTCGCCTTTCAGCCAGAGCCAAGAGACCCAGTACTTC. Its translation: CASSPFSQSQETQYF.

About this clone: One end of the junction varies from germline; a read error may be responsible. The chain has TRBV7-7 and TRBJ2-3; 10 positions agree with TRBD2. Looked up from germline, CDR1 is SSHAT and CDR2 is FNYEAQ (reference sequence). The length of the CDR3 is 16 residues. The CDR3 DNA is TGTGCTAGCAGCTTAGGAGCGGGGGGGAGCACAGATACGCAGTATTTT. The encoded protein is CASSLGAGGSTDTQYF.

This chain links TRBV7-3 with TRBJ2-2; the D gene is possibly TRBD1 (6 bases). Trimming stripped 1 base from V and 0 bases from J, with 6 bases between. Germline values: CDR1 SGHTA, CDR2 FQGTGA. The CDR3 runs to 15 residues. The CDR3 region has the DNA TGTGCCAGCAGCTTAAACAGGGCGAACACCGGGGAGCTGTTTTTT. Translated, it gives CASSLNRANTGELFF.

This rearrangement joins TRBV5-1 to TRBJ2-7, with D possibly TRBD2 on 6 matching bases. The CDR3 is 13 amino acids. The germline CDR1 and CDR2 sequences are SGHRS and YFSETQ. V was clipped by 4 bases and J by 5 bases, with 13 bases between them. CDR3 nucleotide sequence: TGCGCCAGCAGCCCCGGGACTCTGAACGAGCAGTACTTC. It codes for CASSPGTLNEQYF.

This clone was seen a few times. CDR3 bases: TGTGCCAGCAGCTCGGGGCACGGGGAGCTGTTTTTT. It is translated as CASSSGHGELFF. V and J are TRBV7-3 and TRBJ2-2; D possibly matches TRBD1 or TRBD2 (5 bases each). V was trimmed by 4 bases and J by 7 bases, leaving 7 bases between them. CDR1 is SGHTA and CDR2 is FQGTGA in the germline V gene. This CDR3 comprises 12 residues.

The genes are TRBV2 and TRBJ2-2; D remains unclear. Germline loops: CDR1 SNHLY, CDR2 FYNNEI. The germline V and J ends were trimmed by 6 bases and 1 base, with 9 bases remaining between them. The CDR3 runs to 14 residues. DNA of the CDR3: TGTGCCAGCAGGGAGACCAGGAACACCGGGGAGCTGTTTTTT. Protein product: CASRETRNTGELFF.

The CDR3 DNA reads TGTGCCAGCAGTCCCACCTCGGATTTAGCCTATGGCTACACCTTC. This codes for CASSPTSDLAYGYTF. The V call is TRBV6-6, the J call TRBJ1-2; D gene unclear. There are 15 residues in the CDR3. The germline V gene encodes CDR1 MNHNY and CDR2 SVGAGI (reference sequence). V was clipped by 5 bases and J by 4 bases, with 17 bases between them.

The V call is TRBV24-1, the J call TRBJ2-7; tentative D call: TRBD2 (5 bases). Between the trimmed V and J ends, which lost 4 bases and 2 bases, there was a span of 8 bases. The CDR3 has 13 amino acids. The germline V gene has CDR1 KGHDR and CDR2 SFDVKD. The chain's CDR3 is CATSEPGTYEQYF. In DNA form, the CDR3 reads TGTGCCACCAGTGAGCCCGGGACCTACGAGCAGTACTTC.

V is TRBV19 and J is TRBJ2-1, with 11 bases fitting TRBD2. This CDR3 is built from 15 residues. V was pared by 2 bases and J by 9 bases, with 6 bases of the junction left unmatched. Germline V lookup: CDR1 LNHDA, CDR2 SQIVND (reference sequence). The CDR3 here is CASSITSGSNREQFF. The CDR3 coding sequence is TGTGCCAGTAGTATAACTAGCGGGAGTAATCGTGAGCAGTTCTTC.

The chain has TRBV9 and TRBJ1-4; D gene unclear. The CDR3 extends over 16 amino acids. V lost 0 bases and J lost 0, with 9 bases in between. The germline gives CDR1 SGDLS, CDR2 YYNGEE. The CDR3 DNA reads TGTGCCAGCAGCGTAGGTCTCACGGCAACTAATGAAAAACTGTTTTTT. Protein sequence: CASSVGLTATNEKLFF.